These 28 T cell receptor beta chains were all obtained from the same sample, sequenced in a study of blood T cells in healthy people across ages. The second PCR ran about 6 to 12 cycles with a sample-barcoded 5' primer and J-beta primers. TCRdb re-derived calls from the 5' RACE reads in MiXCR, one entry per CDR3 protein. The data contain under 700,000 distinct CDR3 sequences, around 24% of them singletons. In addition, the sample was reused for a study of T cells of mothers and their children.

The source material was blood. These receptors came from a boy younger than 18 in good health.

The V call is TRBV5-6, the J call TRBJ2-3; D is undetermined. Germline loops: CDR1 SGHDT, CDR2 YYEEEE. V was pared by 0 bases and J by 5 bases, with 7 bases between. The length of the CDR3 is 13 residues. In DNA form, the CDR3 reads TGTGCCAGCAGCTTGGAGGACCAAGATACGCAGTATTTT. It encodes CASSLEDQDTQYF.

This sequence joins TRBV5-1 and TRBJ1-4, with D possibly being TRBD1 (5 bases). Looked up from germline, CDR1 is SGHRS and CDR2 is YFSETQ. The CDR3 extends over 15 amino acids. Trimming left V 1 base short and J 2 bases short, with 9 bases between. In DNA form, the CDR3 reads TGCGCCAGCAGCTTGCAGGGACTTACTAATGAAAAACTGTTTTTT. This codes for CASSLQGLTNEKLFF.

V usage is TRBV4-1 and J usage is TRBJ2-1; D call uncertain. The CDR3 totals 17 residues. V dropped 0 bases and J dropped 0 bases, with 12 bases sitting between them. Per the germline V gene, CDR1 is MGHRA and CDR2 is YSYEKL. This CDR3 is CASSQDMRSFSYNEQFF. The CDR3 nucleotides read TGCGCCAGCAGCCAAGATATGAGAAGTTTCTCCTACAATGAGCAGTTCTTC.

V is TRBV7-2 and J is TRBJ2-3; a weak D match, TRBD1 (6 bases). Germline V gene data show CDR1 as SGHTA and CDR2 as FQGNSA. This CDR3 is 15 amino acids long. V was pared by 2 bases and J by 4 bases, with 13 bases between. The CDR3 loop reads CASSLQGLNSDTQYF. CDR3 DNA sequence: TGTGCCAGCAGCTTACAGGGGCTTAATTCAGATACGCAGTATTTT.

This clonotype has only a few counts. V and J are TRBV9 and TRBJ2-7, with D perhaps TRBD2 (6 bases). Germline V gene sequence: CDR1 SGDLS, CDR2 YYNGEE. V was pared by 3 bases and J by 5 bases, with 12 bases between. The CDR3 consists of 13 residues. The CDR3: CASSGGTGDEQYF. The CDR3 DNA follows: TGTGCCAGCAGCGGGGGGACTGGGGACGAGCAGTACTTC.

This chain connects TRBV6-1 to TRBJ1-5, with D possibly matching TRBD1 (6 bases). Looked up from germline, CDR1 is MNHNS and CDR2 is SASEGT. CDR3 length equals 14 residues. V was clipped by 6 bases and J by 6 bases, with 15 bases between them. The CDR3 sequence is CASSDQGYSQPQHF. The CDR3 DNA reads TGTGCCAGCAGCGATCAGGGGTACAGTCAGCCCCAGCATTTT.

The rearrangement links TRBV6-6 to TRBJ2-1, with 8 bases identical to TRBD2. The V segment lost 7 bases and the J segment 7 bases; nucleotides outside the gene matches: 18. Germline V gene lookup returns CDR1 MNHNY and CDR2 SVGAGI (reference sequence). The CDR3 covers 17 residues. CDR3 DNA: TGTGCCAGCACCCTGAGTTCGGGACTAGGCGTTCGGAATGAGCAGTTCTTC. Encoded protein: CASTLSSGLGVRNEQFF.

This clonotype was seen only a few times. In DNA, the CDR3 is TGTGCCAGCAGTATCTACGGGACAGCGAATCCGGGGAGCAATCAGCCCCAGCATTTT. It yields the protein CASSIYGTANPGSNQPQHF. The rearrangement links TRBV28 to TRBJ1-5, with 7 bases lining up with TRBD1. Looked up from germline, CDR1 is MDHEN and CDR2 is SYDVKM. The CDR3 sequence is 19 residues long. V lost 5 bases and J lost 1; bases outside the gene matches: 17.

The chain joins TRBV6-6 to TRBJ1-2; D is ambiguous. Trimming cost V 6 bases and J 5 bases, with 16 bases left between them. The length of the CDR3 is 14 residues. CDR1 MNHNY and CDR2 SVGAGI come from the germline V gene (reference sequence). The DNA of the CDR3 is TGTGCCAGCAGGGGCTTTGCAGAGGATTATGGCTACACCTTC. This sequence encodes CASRGFAEDYGYTF.

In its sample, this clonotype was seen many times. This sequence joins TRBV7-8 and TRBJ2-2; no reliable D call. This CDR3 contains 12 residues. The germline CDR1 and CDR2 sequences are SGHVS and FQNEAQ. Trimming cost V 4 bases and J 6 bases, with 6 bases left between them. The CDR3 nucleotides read TGTGCCAGCAGCTCCCTCGCCGGGGAGCTGTTTTTT. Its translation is CASSSLAGELFF.

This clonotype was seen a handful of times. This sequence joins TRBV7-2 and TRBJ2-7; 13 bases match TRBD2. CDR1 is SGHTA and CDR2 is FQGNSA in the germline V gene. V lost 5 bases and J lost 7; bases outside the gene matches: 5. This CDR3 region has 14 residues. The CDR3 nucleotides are TGTGCCAGCAGCCAGACTAGCGGGAGGTTTGAGCAGTACTTC. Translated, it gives CASSQTSGRFEQYF.

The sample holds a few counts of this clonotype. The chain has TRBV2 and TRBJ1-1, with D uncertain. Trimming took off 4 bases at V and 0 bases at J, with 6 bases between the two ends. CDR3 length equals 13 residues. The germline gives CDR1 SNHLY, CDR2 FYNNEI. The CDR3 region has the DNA TGTGCCAGCAGTGGACTCATGAACACTGAAGCTTTCTTT. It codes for CASSGLMNTEAFF. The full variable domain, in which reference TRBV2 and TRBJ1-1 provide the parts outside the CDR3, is EPEVTQTPSHQVTQMGQEVILRCVPISNHLYFYWYRQILGQKVEFLVSFYNNEISEKSEIFDDQFSVERPDGSNFTLKIRSTKLEDSAMYFCASSGLMNTEAFFGQGTRLTVV.

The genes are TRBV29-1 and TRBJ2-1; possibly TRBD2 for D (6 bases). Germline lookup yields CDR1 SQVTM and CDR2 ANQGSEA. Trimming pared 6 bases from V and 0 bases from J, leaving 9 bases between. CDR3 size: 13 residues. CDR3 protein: CSVGTVSYNEQFF. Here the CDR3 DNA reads TGCAGCGTCGGGACTGTCTCCTACAATGAGCAGTTCTTC.

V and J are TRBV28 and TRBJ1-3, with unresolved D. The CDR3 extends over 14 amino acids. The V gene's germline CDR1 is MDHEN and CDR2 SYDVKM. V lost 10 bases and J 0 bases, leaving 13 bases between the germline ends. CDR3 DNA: TGTGCCATAGACGATCCGAACTCTGGAAACACCATATATTTT. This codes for CAIDDPNSGNTIYF.

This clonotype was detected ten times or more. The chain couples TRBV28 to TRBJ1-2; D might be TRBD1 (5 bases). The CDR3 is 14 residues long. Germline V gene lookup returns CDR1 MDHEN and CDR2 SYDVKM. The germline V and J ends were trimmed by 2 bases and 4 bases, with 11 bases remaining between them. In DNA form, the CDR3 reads TGTGCCAGCAGTTTACAACAGGAAGCCTATGGCTACACCTTC. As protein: CASSLQQEAYGYTF.

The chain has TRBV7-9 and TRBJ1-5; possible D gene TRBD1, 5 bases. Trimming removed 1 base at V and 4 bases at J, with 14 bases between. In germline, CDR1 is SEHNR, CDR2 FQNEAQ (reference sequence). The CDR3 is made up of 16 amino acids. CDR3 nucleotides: TGTGCCAGCAGCTTAGGAGCCGGGACTTGGAATCAGCCCCAGCATTTT. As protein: CASSLGAGTWNQPQHF.

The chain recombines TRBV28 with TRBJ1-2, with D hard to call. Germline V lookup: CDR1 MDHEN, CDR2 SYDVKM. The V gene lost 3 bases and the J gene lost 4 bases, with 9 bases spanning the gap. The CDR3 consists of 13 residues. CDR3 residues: CASSFVQRYGYTF. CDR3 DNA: TGTGCCAGCAGTTTCGTACAACGCTATGGCTACACCTTC.

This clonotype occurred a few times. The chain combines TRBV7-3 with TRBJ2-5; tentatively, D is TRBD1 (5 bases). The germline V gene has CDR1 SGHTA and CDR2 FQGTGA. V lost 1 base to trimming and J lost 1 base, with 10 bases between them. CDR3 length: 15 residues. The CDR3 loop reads CASSLIPGFQETQYF. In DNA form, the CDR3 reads TGTGCCAGCAGCTTAATCCCAGGGTTCCAAGAGACCCAGTACTTC.

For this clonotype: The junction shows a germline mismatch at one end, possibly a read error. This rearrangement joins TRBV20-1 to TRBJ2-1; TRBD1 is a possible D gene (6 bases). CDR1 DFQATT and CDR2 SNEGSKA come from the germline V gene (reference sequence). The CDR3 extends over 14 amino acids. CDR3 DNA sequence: TGCAGTGCCAATCCGGCTGGGACAAGGAATGCGCAGTTCTTC. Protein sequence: CSANPAGTRNAQFF.

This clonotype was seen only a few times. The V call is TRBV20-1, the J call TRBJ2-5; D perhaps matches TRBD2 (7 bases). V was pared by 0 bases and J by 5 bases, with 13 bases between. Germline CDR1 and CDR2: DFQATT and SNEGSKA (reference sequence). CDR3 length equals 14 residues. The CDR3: CSARDGGAYETQYF. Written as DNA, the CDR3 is TGCAGTGCTAGAGATGGGGGGGCGTACGAGACCCAGTACTTC.

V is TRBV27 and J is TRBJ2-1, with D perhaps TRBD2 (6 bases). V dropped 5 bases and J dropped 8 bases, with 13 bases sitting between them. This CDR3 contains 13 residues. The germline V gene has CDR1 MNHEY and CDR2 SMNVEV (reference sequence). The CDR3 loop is CASSGLGGHEQFF. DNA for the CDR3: TGTGCCAGCAGTGGACTGGGGGGACATGAGCAGTTCTTC.

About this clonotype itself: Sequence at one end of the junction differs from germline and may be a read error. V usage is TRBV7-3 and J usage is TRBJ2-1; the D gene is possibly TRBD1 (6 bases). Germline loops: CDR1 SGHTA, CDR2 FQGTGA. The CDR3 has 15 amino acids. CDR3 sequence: CVSSSLQGPYNEQFF. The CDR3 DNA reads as TGTGTCAGCAGCTCGTTACAGGGTCCGTACAATGAGCAGTTCTTC.

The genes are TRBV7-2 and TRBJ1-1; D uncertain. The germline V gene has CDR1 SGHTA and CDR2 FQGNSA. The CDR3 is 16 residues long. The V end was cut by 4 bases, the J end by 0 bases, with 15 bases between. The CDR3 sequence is CASSSAPVRVNTEAFF. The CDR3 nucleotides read TGTGCCAGCAGCTCAGCTCCGGTCCGGGTGAACACTGAAGCTTTCTTT.

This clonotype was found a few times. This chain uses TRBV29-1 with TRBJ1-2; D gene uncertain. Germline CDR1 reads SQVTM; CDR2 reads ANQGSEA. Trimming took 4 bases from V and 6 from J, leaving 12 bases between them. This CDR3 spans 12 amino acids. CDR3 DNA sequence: TGCAGCGTTGGGGATGTCCTCGATGGCTACACCTTC. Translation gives CSVGDVLDGYTF. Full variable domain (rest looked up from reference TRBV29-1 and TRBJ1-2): SAVISQKPSRDICQRGTSLTIQCQVDSQVTMMFWYRQQPGQSLTLIATANQGSEATYESGFVIDKFPISRPNLTFSTLTVSNMSPEDSSIYLCSVGDVLDGYTFGSGTRLTVV.

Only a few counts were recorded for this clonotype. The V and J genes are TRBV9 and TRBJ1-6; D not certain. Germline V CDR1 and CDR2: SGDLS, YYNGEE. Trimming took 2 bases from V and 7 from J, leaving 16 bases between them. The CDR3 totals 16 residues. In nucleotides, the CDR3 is TGTGCCAGCAGCGTGCATCCGGGAACCAAAAATTCACCCCTCCACTTT. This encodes CASSVHPGTKNSPLHF.

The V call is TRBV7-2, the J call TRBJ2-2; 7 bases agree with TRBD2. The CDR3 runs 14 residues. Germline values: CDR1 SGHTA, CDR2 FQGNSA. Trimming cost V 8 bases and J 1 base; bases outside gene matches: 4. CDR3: CASGAGVNTGELFF. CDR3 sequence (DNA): TGTGCCAGCGGCGCGGGGGTGAACACCGGGGAGCTGTTTTTT.

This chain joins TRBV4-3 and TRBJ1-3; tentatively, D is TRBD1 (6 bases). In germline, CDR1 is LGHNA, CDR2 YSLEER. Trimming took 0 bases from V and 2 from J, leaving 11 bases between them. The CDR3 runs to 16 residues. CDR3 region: CASSQDSGAAGNTIYF. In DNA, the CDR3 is TGCGCCAGCAGCCAAGATTCGGGGGCAGCTGGAAACACCATATATTTT.

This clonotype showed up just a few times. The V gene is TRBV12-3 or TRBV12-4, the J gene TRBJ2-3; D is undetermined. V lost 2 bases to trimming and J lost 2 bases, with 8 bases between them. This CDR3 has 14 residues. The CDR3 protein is CASSLPQSTDTQYF. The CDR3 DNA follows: TGTGCCAGCAGTTTACCGCAGTCCACAGATACGCAGTATTTT.